This T cell receptor beta chain was recorded in a study of cytomegalovirus exposure and HLA in healthy donors. Study-level findings and limits: In a later analysis, parvovirus B19, influenza, CMV and Epstein-Barr virus appeared linked to several top co-occurrence clusters. Most TCR sequences were rare, but some public TCRs occurred in many donors. According to the study, 180 or so TCR beta chains were cytomegalovirus-associated.

For this clone: The target antigen is unknown.

Primers for the PCR totalled 60 Vbeta and 13 Jbeta. Method: immunoSEQ multiplex PCR; TCRdb's copy keeps in-frame clones and lacks some. The sample lists about 130,000 clones, just over 70% seen once, with roughly 3% in the top ten. All the people who gave samples were healthy bone marrow donors. The V gene's germline CDR1 is ENHRY and CDR2 SYGVKD. Losses at the gene ends were 0 bases for V and 5 bases for J; bases not matched to a gene: 7. There are 16 residues in the CDR3. This chain links TRBV10-3 with TRBJ2-5; TRBD2 matches at 9 bases. Sequenced material: PBMCs. The clonotype was recovered from a woman aged 60-70 years in good health and CMV-seropositive. The CDR3 DNA is TGTGCCATCAGTGAGTCACCCGCGGGGGGGCAGGAGACCCAGTACTTC. Translated: CAISESPAGGQETQYF.